This TCR beta chain was recovered during a study of blood T cell repertoires in COVID-19 (dated by TCRdb to about 2020). Regarding the complete study: Samples from collaborators originated in the United States, Italy and Spain and spanned both the acute and convalescent phases of COVID-19. The prospective study material was composed of cDNA or gDNA derived from T cells, B-cell-depleted T cells, or PBMCs. The samples were drawn from the first 160 participants of the ongoing ImmuneRACE study and from roughly 1,300 subjects provided by 6 global collaborators. Subjects who had been exposed to COVID-19, were actively infected with it, or had recovered from it provided the deeply sampled blood TCRbeta repertoires that made up the dataset. A de-identified subject ID, COVID-19 status, age in years and sex were almost always included in the sample metadata. A freely available public database, intended as a resource for researchers studying the immune response to SARS-CoV-2, is where the repertoires were released. Where HLA class I and class II types were available, the types were taken from metadata supplied by the sample provider, not from assay-based typing. General study outcomes and caveats: How much clinical and demographic metadata was included differed by source and by participant, and the metadata was provided uncurated.

Comment on this clone: Its antigen has not been determined. The input lacks base qualities; no much larger clone sits a single base away.

The immunoSEQ Assay, a bias-controlled multiplex PCR, was used to amplify TCRbeta CDR3 regions from genomic DNA. The study's own analysis went as follows. The number of nucleated cells in each sample was estimated by amplification of reference gene primers within the assay. To quantify the absolute abundance of each unique TCRbeta CDR3 rearrangement, sequence reads were collapsed and filtered. For each sample, productive Simpson clonality was calculated as the square root of Simpson's diversity index over productive rearrangements. As stored in TCRdb, this immuneACCESS dataset retains in-frame rearrangements with V and J assigned. A fraction of the clones does not appear; measured against another copy, unresolved V genes explain less than half of the discrepancy, and the remainder lacks a known reason. V, J and clone size derive from that table, while D and trimming were established from the DNA sequence. The sample profile shows about 85,000 clones; approximately 89% of them were found once. Roughly 2.3% of the sample is taken by the ten largest.

Whole blood was collected in K2EDTA tubes by collaborating institutions according to the institutions' own protocols. For TCRbeta analysis, collaborators shipped samples as frozen whole blood, isolated PBMCs, or DNA extracted from either of those sample types. From V the trimming removes 0 bases and from J it removes 4 bases, while the gene matches leave 6 bases of the junction unaccounted for. CDR1 and CDR2 are read off the germline V gene as SGHRS and YFSETQ. The CDR3 numbers 16 residues from cysteine through phenylalanine. Just the 48-base CDR3 DNA is kept, in frame starting at base 1. The chain employs TRBV5-1 and TRBJ2-3, with 9 middle bases fitting TRBD2. The clonotype originates from a man aged 50 to 59 with acute or convalescent COVID-19. The material sequenced was peripheral blood. The CDR3 corresponds to CASSLVAGGPADTQYF. Read as DNA, the sequence is TGCGCCAGCAGCTTGGTTGCGGGAGGGCCCGCAGATACGCAGTATTTT.